Included here is one T cell receptor beta chain sequence, with context. What it binds is unknown. The CDR3 extends over 16 amino acids. V lost 0 bases, J lost 3 bases, and 12 bases lay in between. Germline CDR1 SGHDT, CDR2 YYEEEE. Clones were sequenced by immunoSEQ multiplex PCR, and TCRdb holds only the in-frame ones, with some missing. The sample has fewer than 70,000 clones, approximately 86% seen once. These data belong to a study of OX40 agonist ivuxolimab in advanced cancers. General study findings and limits: Clonal expansion was seen in CD4+ and CD8+ blood T cells by week 6 at 0.1 to 3.0 mg/kg.

This receptor was identified in an adult with an advanced solid tumor such as melanoma, head and neck, liver or kidney cancer. Sequencing used CD4+ or CD8+ T cells sorted from blood, obtained in a trial of the OX40 agonist ivuxolimab. The chain recombines TRBV5-6 with TRBJ2-2, with D possibly matching TRBD1 (5 bases). The CDR3 protein is CASSLGGRVDTGELFF. CDR3 DNA sequence: TGTGCCAGCAGCTTGGGCGGCAGGGTGGACACCGGGGAGCTGTTTTTT.